This T cell receptor beta chain was captured by sequencing in a study of shared clonotypes between healthy human individuals. Study at large: Donors consisted of two women and a few men between 18 and 49. Plates per donor: three CD4 naive, three CD4 memory, two CD8 naive, one CD8 memory.

A note on this clone: The antigen remains undetermined. The sample has other DNA sequences that encode this CDR3 too.

The assay used deep level. TCRdb keeps only in-frame clones here, not all; method: immunoSEQ multiplex PCR. This repertoire shows about 2 million clones, about 95% found once; its top ten account for around 1.1%. Naive CD8 populations comprised CD45RO-negative cells positively selected for CCR7, excluding terminally differentiated effector memory CD45RA+ cells. The CDR3 spans 13 residues. V shed 2 bases and J 6 bases; nucleotides not matched to a gene: 5. In germline, CDR1 is SGHRS, CDR2 YFSETQ. Study results and caveats: Naive subsets generally exceeded memory subsets in estimated richness.

Sequenced material: naive CD8+ T cells sorted from blood. The sequence came from a man aged 18 to 30 in good health. The V call is TRBV5-1, the J call TRBJ2-7; TRBD1 agrees at 7 bases. The CDR3 spells CASSFGQGVEQYF. In DNA, the CDR3 is TGCGCCAGCAGCTTCGGGCAGGGGGTCGAGCAGTACTTC.